Listed below are T cell receptor beta chains from one sample, sequenced in a study of blood T cell repertoires in COVID-19. Measured with immunoSEQ multiplex PCR; TCRdb has only the in-frame clones, and not every one. In the table there are around 300,000 clones, more than 85% of which are singletons. Source material: peripheral blood. Receptors were obtained from a woman between 25 and 40 years old with COVID-19, enrolled during active disease. The CDR3 runs from the conserved cysteine through the conserved F or W. The order of the fields is V gene, D gene, clone size, J gene, CDR3 DNA, CDR3 protein. The D gene is left open where the match is weak. Rows may omit the clone size; those that give it use once, few, many or a size class.

v_call: TRBV6-5
d_call: TRBD1
clone_size: .
j_call: TRBJ1-1
cdr3_nt: TGTGCCAGCAGACCCCAGACAGGGACTGAAGCTTTCTTT
cdr3_aa: CASRPQTGTEAFF

v_call: TRBV19
d_call: .
clone_size: .
j_call: TRBJ1-1
cdr3_nt: TGTGCCAGTAGTCGAGACAGGCGGAACACTGAAGCTTTCTTT
cdr3_aa: CASSRDRRNTEAFF

v_call: TRBV7-2
d_call: TRBD1
clone_size: .
j_call: TRBJ1-5
cdr3_nt: TGTGCCAGCAGCTTAGGTGGGACAGGGGGCAATCAGCCCCAGCATTTT
cdr3_aa: CASSLGGTGGNQPQHF

v_call: TRBV9
d_call: TRBD2
clone_size: .
j_call: TRBJ2-5
cdr3_nt: TGTGCCAGCAGCGAGATAGCGGGGGGTGGTACCCAGTACTTC
cdr3_aa: CASSEIAGGGTQYF

v_call: TRBV4-1
d_call: .
clone_size: once
j_call: TRBJ2-3
cdr3_nt: TGCGCCAGCAGCCAAGGGGGGTTAGCGGAGGATACGCAGTATTTT
cdr3_aa: CASSQGGLAEDTQYF

v_call: TRBV27
d_call: TRBD2
clone_size: .
j_call: TRBJ2-1
cdr3_nt: TGTGCCAGCAGTCCGGGACTAGCGGGCGTTAATGAGCAGTTCTTC
cdr3_aa: CASSPGLAGVNEQFF

v_call: TRBV7-9
d_call: .
clone_size: .
j_call: TRBJ2-3
cdr3_nt: TGTGCCAGCAGCTTAACTAGCTCAGGCACAGATACGCAGTATTTT
cdr3_aa: CASSLTSSGTDTQYF

v_call: TRBV2
d_call: TRBD1
clone_size: .
j_call: TRBJ1-2
cdr3_nt: TGTGCCAGCAGTGAAAGGCGGACAGGCACCTATGGCTACACCTTC
cdr3_aa: CASSERRTGTYGYTF

v_call: TRBV5-4
d_call: .
clone_size: .
j_call: TRBJ2-1
cdr3_nt: TGTGCCAGCAGCTTGGAAGGGGCGAGAAATGAGCAGTTCTTC
cdr3_aa: CASSLEGARNEQFF

v_call: TRBV6-5
d_call: .
clone_size: .
j_call: TRBJ2-7
cdr3_nt: TGTGCCAGCAGTCCACTCTTTCCTAACGAGCAGTACTTC
cdr3_aa: CASSPLFPNEQYF

v_call: TRBV5-6
d_call: TRBD1
clone_size: .
j_call: TRBJ1-2
cdr3_nt: TGTGCCAGCAGCTCCGGGACAGGACAGGGAGGAGGCTACACCTTC
cdr3_aa: CASSSGTGQGGGYTF

v_call: TRBV19
d_call: .
clone_size: .
j_call: TRBJ1-2
cdr3_nt: TGTGCCAGTAGTATGGGTACGGAGGGCTACACCTTC
cdr3_aa: CASSMGTEGYTF

v_call: TRBV11-2
d_call: TRBD2
clone_size: .
j_call: TRBJ2-2
cdr3_nt: TGTGCCAGCAGCTTACTAGCGGGAGGGTCGAACACCGGGGAGCTGTTTTTT
cdr3_aa: CASSLLAGGSNTGELFF

v_call: TRBV28
d_call: .
clone_size: .
j_call: TRBJ2-4
cdr3_nt: TGTGCCAGCAGTTTAAGCCAGGGGAAGGCCAAAAACATTCAGTACTTC
cdr3_aa: CASSLSQGKAKNIQYF

v_call: TRBV7-3
d_call: .
clone_size: .
j_call: TRBJ1-1
cdr3_nt: TGTGCCAGCAAAGCGAGCACGAACACTGAAGCTTTCTTT
cdr3_aa: CASKASTNTEAFF

v_call: TRBV10-3
d_call: .
clone_size: .
j_call: TRBJ1-5
cdr3_nt: TGTGCCATCAGTGATAGAAGGGAGGGGCAGCCCCAGCATTTT
cdr3_aa: CAISDRREGQPQHF

v_call: TRBV5-1
d_call: TRBD1
clone_size: .
j_call: TRBJ1-4
cdr3_nt: TGCGCCAGCAGCTTGCTACAGGGGGCCGGGACTGAAAAACTGTTTTTT
cdr3_aa: CASSLLQGAGTEKLFF

v_call: TRBV24-1
d_call: .
clone_size: few
j_call: TRBJ2-1
cdr3_nt: TGTGCCACCAGTGACCTTGGACAGCTCAATGAGCAGTTCTTC
cdr3_aa: CATSDLGQLNEQFF

v_call: TRBV5-8
d_call: TRBD1
clone_size: once
j_call: TRBJ1-4
cdr3_nt: TGTGCCAGCAGCCTCGGGACAGGGGGCCAGGAAAAACTGTTTTTT
cdr3_aa: CASSLGTGGQEKLFF

v_call: TRBV14
d_call: .
clone_size: .
j_call: TRBJ2-2
cdr3_nt: TGTGCCAGCAGCCAAGGCACGCGGGTCGACACCGGGGAGCTGTTTTTT
cdr3_aa: CASSQGTRVDTGELFF

v_call: TRBV7-9
d_call: TRBD1
clone_size: .
j_call: TRBJ2-7
cdr3_nt: TGTGCCAGCAGCCTCGGACAGGGGGACGAGCAGTACTTC
cdr3_aa: CASSLGQGDEQYF

v_call: TRBV6-4
d_call: TRBD2
clone_size: .
j_call: TRBJ2-1
cdr3_nt: TGTGCCAGCAGCCTCTTAGCGGGAGTTTTTTCCTACAATGAGCAGTTCTTC
cdr3_aa: CASSLLAGVFSYNEQFF

v_call: TRBV27
d_call: .
clone_size: .
j_call: TRBJ1-1
cdr3_nt: TGTGCCAGCAGTTTCAGGGGTCGTGAGACTGAAGCTTTCTTT
cdr3_aa: CASSFRGRETEAFF

v_call: TRBV10-3
d_call: .
clone_size: .
j_call: TRBJ1-3
cdr3_nt: TGTGCCATCAACGGTGGAAACACCATATATTTT
cdr3_aa: CAINGGNTIYF

v_call: TRBV10-1
d_call: TRBD1
clone_size: .
j_call: TRBJ1-1
cdr3_nt: TGCGCCAGCAGTGAAACAGGGGACGCTGAAGCTTTCTTT
cdr3_aa: CASSETGDAEAFF

v_call: TRBV18
d_call: .
clone_size: .
j_call: TRBJ1-2
cdr3_nt: TGTGCCAGCTCACCACCCGGACATGCCTATGGCTACACCTTC
cdr3_aa: CASSPPGHAYGYTF

v_call: TRBV29-1
d_call: .
clone_size: once
j_call: TRBJ2-3
cdr3_nt: TGCAGCGTTGTCGGGGGAAAGGGAGGAACAGATACGCAGTATTTT
cdr3_aa: CSVVGGKGGTDTQYF

v_call: TRBV4-1
d_call: TRBD2
clone_size: .
j_call: TRBJ2-4
cdr3_nt: TGCGCCAGCAGCCGAGGACTAGCGGGAGGGCCAGTAAACATTCAGTACTTC
cdr3_aa: CASSRGLAGGPVNIQYF

v_call: TRBV19
d_call: .
clone_size: once
j_call: TRBJ1-6
cdr3_nt: TGTGCCAGTACCGTGGGCAGGAGGGATTCACCCCTCCACTTT
cdr3_aa: CASTVGRRDSPLHF

v_call: TRBV6-5
d_call: TRBD1
clone_size: .
j_call: TRBJ2-5
cdr3_nt: TGTGCCAGCAGTTATTTCGGGACAGGGATAGAGACCCAGTACTTC
cdr3_aa: CASSYFGTGIETQYF

v_call: TRBV28
d_call: .
clone_size: .
j_call: TRBJ1-1
cdr3_nt: TGTGCCAGCAGTTTAGGTTCCCAGGGTATGACTTTCTTT
cdr3_aa: CASSLGSQGMTFF

v_call: TRBV24-1
d_call: TRBD1
clone_size: few
j_call: TRBJ2-1
cdr3_nt: TGTGCCACCAGTGACCACCGGGACAGCTCCTACAATGAGCAGTTCTTC
cdr3_aa: CATSDHRDSSYNEQFF

v_call: TRBV6-5
d_call: .
clone_size: .
j_call: TRBJ2-2
cdr3_nt: TGTGCCAGCCGGCCGAGGGTGAACACCGGGGAGCTGTTTTTT
cdr3_aa: CASRPRVNTGELFF

v_call: TRBV5-1
d_call: .
clone_size: .
j_call: TRBJ2-5
cdr3_nt: TGCGCCAGCAGGGGGGCGACCCAGTACTTC
cdr3_aa: CASRGATQYF

v_call: TRBV12-3/TRBV12-4
d_call: .
clone_size: .
j_call: TRBJ1-2
cdr3_nt: TGTGCCAGCAGTTTAAGGTGGGCTGGCTACACCTTC
cdr3_aa: CASSLRWAGYTF

v_call: TRBV9
d_call: .
clone_size: .
j_call: TRBJ1-1
cdr3_nt: TGTGCCAGCAGCGTAATCAGGGATCTTACTGAAGCTTTCTTT
cdr3_aa: CASSVIRDLTEAFF

v_call: TRBV4-1
d_call: TRBD2
clone_size: once
j_call: TRBJ2-2
cdr3_nt: TGCGCCAGCAGCCAAGGACTAGCGGGAGGGGCGGGGGAGCTGTTTTTT
cdr3_aa: CASSQGLAGGAGELFF

v_call: TRBV10-1
d_call: .
clone_size: .
j_call: TRBJ2-3
cdr3_nt: TGCGCCAGCAGTGAGACTAGGGCCACAGATACGCAGTATTTT
cdr3_aa: CASSETRATDTQYF

v_call: TRBV5-1
d_call: .
clone_size: once
j_call: TRBJ2-3
cdr3_nt: TGCGCCAGCAGCTTGGCCCCCAACTCTGGAGATACGCAGTATTTT
cdr3_aa: CASSLAPNSGDTQYF

v_call: TRBV28
d_call: .
clone_size: .
j_call: TRBJ1-2
cdr3_nt: TGTGCCACCATGGACAGAGGTAACTATGGCTACACCTTC
cdr3_aa: CATMDRGNYGYTF

v_call: TRBV25-1
d_call: .
clone_size: .
j_call: TRBJ1-2
cdr3_nt: TGTGCCAGCATGGGGGGCTATGGCTACACCTTC
cdr3_aa: CASMGGYGYTF

v_call: TRBV6-5
d_call: .
clone_size: once
j_call: TRBJ1-1
cdr3_nt: TGTGCCAGCAGTACTTGGGGGGGGGCTGAAGCTTTCTTT
cdr3_aa: CASSTWGGAEAFF

v_call: TRBV6-6
d_call: .
clone_size: .
j_call: TRBJ1-2
cdr3_nt: TGTGCCAGCAGCTACGACACTTATACCTATGGCTACACCTTC
cdr3_aa: CASSYDTYTYGYTF

v_call: TRBV19
d_call: TRBD1
clone_size: .
j_call: TRBJ1-2
cdr3_nt: TGTGCCAGTAGTAGGGGACAGGGGGCTGAAGGCTGGGGCTACACCTTC
cdr3_aa: CASSRGQGAEGWGYTF

v_call: TRBV7-3
d_call: TRBD1
clone_size: .
j_call: TRBJ2-3
cdr3_nt: TGTGCCAGCAGCCCGATAGGACAGGACACAGATACGCAGTATTTT
cdr3_aa: CASSPIGQDTDTQYF

v_call: TRBV19
d_call: .
clone_size: .
j_call: TRBJ1-1
cdr3_nt: TGTGCCAGTAGTATAGCAGAGGCTATGAACACTGAAGCTTTCTTT
cdr3_aa: CASSIAEAMNTEAFF

v_call: TRBV9
d_call: .
clone_size: once
j_call: TRBJ1-5
cdr3_nt: TGTGCCAGCAGCGTAGGAGGCCTCGGCAATCAGCCCCAGCATTTT
cdr3_aa: CASSVGGLGNQPQHF

v_call: TRBV2
d_call: TRBD2
clone_size: .
j_call: TRBJ2-1
cdr3_nt: TGTGCCAGCACCAGCGGGAGGGGGAATGAGCAGTTCTTC
cdr3_aa: CASTSGRGNEQFF

v_call: TRBV2
d_call: .
clone_size: .
j_call: TRBJ2-7
cdr3_nt: TGTGCCAGCAGTGCGGCCCACGGGGCCTACGAGCAGTACTTC
cdr3_aa: CASSAAHGAYEQYF

v_call: TRBV30
d_call: TRBD2
clone_size: .
j_call: TRBJ2-1
cdr3_nt: TGTGCCTGGGGACTAGCGGGGACCCGTCGGTTCTTC
cdr3_aa: CAWGLAGTRRFF

v_call: TRBV27
d_call: .
clone_size: once
j_call: TRBJ2-6
cdr3_nt: TGTGCCAGCAAAACGAGCCTGTTTGGGGCCAACGTCCTGACTTTC
cdr3_aa: CASKTSLFGANVLTF

v_call: TRBV2
d_call: TRBD1
clone_size: .
j_call: TRBJ2-2
cdr3_nt: TGTGCCAGCAGGACCCACAGGGGGCTGAACACCGGGGAGCTGTTTTTT
cdr3_aa: CASRTHRGLNTGELFF

v_call: TRBV11-3
d_call: TRBD1
clone_size: .
j_call: TRBJ2-7
cdr3_nt: TGTGCCAGCAGCTTAGACCGGGACAGCTCCTACGAGCAGTACTTC
cdr3_aa: CASSLDRDSSYEQYF

v_call: TRBV30
d_call: TRBD1
clone_size: .
j_call: TRBJ1-2
cdr3_nt: TGTGCCTGGAGTCCGACAGGGGGCTACACCTTC
cdr3_aa: CAWSPTGGYTF

v_call: TRBV6-5
d_call: TRBD1
clone_size: .
j_call: TRBJ1-2
cdr3_nt: TGTGCCAGCAGGACCACCGGGACAGGTTCCTATGGCTACACCTTC
cdr3_aa: CASRTTGTGSYGYTF

v_call: TRBV30
d_call: .
clone_size: .
j_call: TRBJ1-2
cdr3_nt: TGTGCCTGGAGTGTGACAGAGAACTATGGCTACACCTTC
cdr3_aa: CAWSVTENYGYTF